These 2 T cell receptor beta chains were all obtained from the same sample, sequenced in a study of T-cell memory formation after mild COVID-19. From the 5' RACE reads, TCRdb called clonotypes with MiXCR, one entry per CDR3 protein. The sample consists of fewer than 700,000 distinct CDR3 sequences, less than 25% of them appearing once. Sequenced input: PBMCs or a T cell subset sorted from them (not recorded which). The origin of the receptors is an adult woman who had mild COVID-19 (a few samples of this study predate the infection). Cell type and time point are not known.

The chain couples TRBV18 to TRBJ1-5; 8 bases fit TRBD1. Trimming cost V 1 base and J 4 bases; bases outside gene matches: 3. Germline CDR1 and CDR2: KGHSH and LQKENI. The CDR3 is made up of 15 amino acids. This CDR3 reads CASSPLQGANQPQHF. The CDR3 nucleotides read TGTGCCAGCTCACCACTCCAGGGGGCAAATCAGCCCCAGCATTTT.

The V and J genes are TRBV5-4 and TRBJ2-1, with 11 bases matching TRBD2. Germline lookup yields CDR1 SGHNT and CDR2 YYREEE (reference sequence). The CDR3 runs to 17 residues. The ends lost 1 base at V and 2 bases at J; junction bases unmatched: 5. CDR3: CASSLSILAGAYNEQFF. DNA of the CDR3: TGTGCCAGCAGCTTGAGTATACTAGCGGGGGCCTACAATGAGCAGTTCTTC.